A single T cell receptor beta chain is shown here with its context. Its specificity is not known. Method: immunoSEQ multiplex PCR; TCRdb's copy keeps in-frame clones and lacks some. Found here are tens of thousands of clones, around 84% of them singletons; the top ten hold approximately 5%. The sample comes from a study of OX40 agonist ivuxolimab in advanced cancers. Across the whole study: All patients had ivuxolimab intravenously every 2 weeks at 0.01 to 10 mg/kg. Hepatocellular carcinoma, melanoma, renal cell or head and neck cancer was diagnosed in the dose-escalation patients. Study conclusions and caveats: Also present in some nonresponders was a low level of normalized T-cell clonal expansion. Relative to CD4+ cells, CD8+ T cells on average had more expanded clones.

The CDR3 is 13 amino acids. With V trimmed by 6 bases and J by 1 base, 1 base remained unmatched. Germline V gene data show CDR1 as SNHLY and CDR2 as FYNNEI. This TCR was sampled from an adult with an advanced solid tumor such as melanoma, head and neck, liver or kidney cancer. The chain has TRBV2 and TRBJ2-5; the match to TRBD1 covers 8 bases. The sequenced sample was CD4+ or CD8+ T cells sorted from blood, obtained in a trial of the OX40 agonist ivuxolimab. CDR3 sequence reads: CASRDRVQETQYF. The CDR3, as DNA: TGTGCCAGCAGGGACAGGGTCCAAGAGACCCAGTACTTC. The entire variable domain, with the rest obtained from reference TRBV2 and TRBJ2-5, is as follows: EPEVTQTPSHQVTQMGQEVILRCVPISNHLYFYWYRQILGQKVEFLVSFYNNEISEKSEIFDDQFSVERPDGSNFTLKIRSTKLEDSAMYFCASRDRVQETQYFGPGTRLLVL.